This T cell receptor (beta chain) was retrieved from a study of monozygotic twins with inflammatory bowel disease. Investigators extracted total RNA from whole blood and did not sort T cells. Regarding this clonotype: Antigen: not known.

Study conclusions and caveats: A single strong clonotype or signal linked to IBD was not supported.

The CDR3 has 12 amino acids. Per sample, reverse transcription was split into eight reactions. Two nested PCRs, run for roughly 16 and 10 cycles, were applied to TCRalpha and TCRbeta cDNA. With the 5' RACE reads reprocessed, TCRdb shows one record per CDR3 protein and no DNA. The listing contains under 150,000 distinct CDR3 sequences. V usage is TRBV12-3 or TRBV12-4 and J usage is TRBJ2-7; the D gene TCRdb calls, TRBD2, cannot be checked with no DNA. Input material: blood. The clonotype comes from a human donor with ulcerative colitis or Crohn's disease, or a healthy co-twin of an affected twin (not recorded which). The CDR3 is CASSLLAREQYF.